The 11 T cell receptor beta chains reported below all come from one sample, sequenced in a study of T cell repertoires in cytomegalovirus infection. Each CDR3 protein is one row after TCRdb ran MiXCR on the reads. The sample lists tens of thousands of distinct CDR3 sequences; 20% to 25% were seen once. No antigen is known for these receptors. The sequenced sample was PBMCs, sequenced either directly or after in vitro stimulation (not recorded which). These receptors were taken from a human donor in good health (CMV status not recorded). Some clones in this sample may be carry-over from other donors' samples.

This clonotype was observed at least ten times. This rearrangement joins TRBV7-9 to TRBJ2-1; D is ambiguous. Trimming took 5 bases from V and 9 from J, leaving 11 bases between them. Germline CDR1 reads SEHNR; CDR2 reads FQNEAQ (reference sequence). The CDR3 extends over 12 amino acids. CDR3 protein: CASSQDLGEQFF. The CDR3 DNA reads TGTGCCAGCAGCCAGGACCTCGGTGAGCAGTTCTTC.

Turning to this clonotype: It may be a read error: a sequence one base away is much more abundant. The V and J genes are TRBV7-2 and TRBJ2-1; D is undetermined. Germline assignment: CDR1 SGHTA and CDR2 FQGNSA. The CDR3 extends over 11 amino acids. CDR3: CASGLGPEQFF. The CDR3 DNA follows: TGTGCCAGCGGCTTAGGTCCTGAGCAGTTCTTC.

This clonotype was counted between two and nine times. This rearrangement joins TRBV23-1 to TRBJ2-7; the D gene is possibly TRBD2 (5 bases). TRBV23-1 is an ORF; its function is uncertain. V was cut by 8 bases and J by 6 bases, with 11 bases left in between. This CDR3 contains 11 residues. For the CDR3, the DNA is TGCGCCAGCTCCGGGGAAGGCGAGCAGTACTTC. It is translated as CASSGEGEQYF.

This clonotype has at least ten counts. This chain uses TRBV19 with TRBJ1-2, with D uncertain. Germline CDR1 is LNHDA and CDR2 is SQIVND (reference sequence). V lost 10 bases and J lost 4, with 13 bases in between. The CDR3 is 12 amino acids. The CDR3 region has the DNA TGTGCCACTAAAGACTACCCCTATGGCTACACCTTC. This sequence encodes CATKDYPYGYTF.

CDR3 sequence (DNA): TGTGCCAGCAACCTAATGAGCGGGGGGGCTTCCAATGAGCAGTTCTTC. Its protein is CASNLMSGGASNEQFF. The J gene is TRBJ2-1, the V gene TRBV6-2 or TRBV6-3, with 10 positions matching TRBD2. Germline CDR1 reads MNHEY; CDR2 reads SVGEGT. CDR3 length equals 16 residues. J gave up 6 bases and V 7 bases, and 12 bases lay outside the gene matches.

The chain uses TRBV18 and TRBJ1-6, with TRBD1 identical over 10 bases. CDR1 KGHSH and CDR2 LQKENI come from the germline V gene. The CDR3 sequence is 17 residues long. Unmatched junction bases numbered 10, after V lost 2 bases and J lost 9 bases. CDR3 protein: CASSPDRGQSSPSPLHF. The CDR3 region has the DNA TGTGCCAGCTCACCAGACAGGGGGCAGAGTTCCCCTTCACCCCTCCACTTT.

The DNA of the CDR3 is TGTGCCAGCAGTCTCTGGCGTGGGGAGACCCAGTACTTC. This gives the protein CASSLWRGETQYF. V gene TRBV27 combines with J gene TRBJ2-5, with D hard to call. V was trimmed by 5 bases and J by 5 bases, leaving 12 bases between them. The CDR3 sequence is 13 residues long. Germline CDR1 reads MNHEY; CDR2 reads SMNVEV (reference sequence).

The genes are TRBV6-2 or TRBV6-3 and TRBJ2-1, with TRBD2 matching over 8 bases. Looked up from germline, CDR1 is MNHEY and CDR2 is SVGEGT. The CDR3 sequence is 13 residues long. The ends lost 6 bases at V and 2 bases at J; junction bases unmatched: 0. The CDR3 spells CASRLAAYNEQFF. For the CDR3, the DNA is TGTGCCAGCAGACTAGCGGCCTACAATGAGCAGTTCTTC.

J is TRBJ2-3 and V is TRBV6-2 or TRBV6-3, with D hard to call. The CDR3 is made up of 13 amino acids. The V and J ends lost 4 bases and 6 bases respectively, with 11 bases between them. Germline V lookup: CDR1 MNHEY, CDR2 SVGEGT. The CDR3 loop is CASSLWGQDTQYF. The CDR3 DNA sequence: TGTGCCAGCAGTTTGTGGGGTCAGGATACGCAGTATTTT.

This clonotype was detected ten times or more. The chain is built from TRBV7-2 and TRBJ1-3, with unresolved D. Trimming took 1 base from V and 8 from J, leaving 9 bases between them. The CDR3 length is 13 residues. Germline values: CDR1 SGHTA, CDR2 FQGNSA. CDR3 residues: CASSLGPGDTIYF. CDR3 sequence (DNA): TGTGCCAGCAGCTTAGGGCCCGGGGACACCATATATTTT.

This clonotype has ten or more counts. V and J are TRBV6-6 and TRBJ2-3; 10 bases match TRBD2. From germline, CDR1 is MNHNY and CDR2 SVGAGI (reference sequence). CDR3 length equals 15 residues. V shed 2 bases, J shed 2 bases, and the junction held 1 base outside the gene matches. The CDR3 loop is CASSYGLADTDTQYF. In nucleotides, the CDR3 is TGTGCCAGCAGTTACGGACTAGCGGACACAGATACGCAGTATTTT.